A selection of T cell receptor beta chains follows, all from one sample in a study of CD8 T cells in Susac syndrome. MiXCR, applied by TCRdb to the immunoSEQ multiplex PCR reads, yields one record per CDR3 protein. The sample lists around 280,000 distinct CDR3 sequences; roughly 94% were seen once. Source material: CD4+ T cells from PBMCs. The receptors were gathered from a human donor with multiple sclerosis. CDR3s include the opening cysteine and the closing phenylalanine or tryptophan. The D gene is left open where the match is weak. A row's size may be missing; if present it is once, few, many or a size class.

V gene,J gene,clone size,D gene,CDR3 protein,CDR3 DNA
TRBV20-1,TRBJ1-2,.,.,CSASGQPSATLYTF,TGCAGTGCTAGTGGGCAGCCCAGCGCTACTCTATACACCTTC
TRBV3-1,TRBJ1-5,few,.,CASSQDRGQPQHF,TGTGCCAGCAGCCAAGATCGGGGTCAGCCCCAGCATTTT
TRBV28,TRBJ1-5,once,.,CASSLRPQPQHF,TGTGCCAGCAGTTTGAGGCCTCAGCCCCAGCATTTT
TRBV20-1,TRBJ2-1,.,TRBD2,CSARDPREAFYNEQFF,TGCAGTGCTAGAGATCCGCGGGAGGCCTTTTACAATGAGCAGTTCTTC
TRBV7-3,TRBJ1-1,.,.,CASSLSVNTEAFF,TGTGCCAGCAGCTTATCGGTGAACACTGAAGCTTTCTTT
TRBV27,TRBJ1-6,.,.,CASTLGEGRSPLHF,TGTGCCAGCACCCTCGGCGAGGGTAGATCACCCCTCCACTTT
TRBV12-3/TRBV12-4,TRBJ2-7,.,.,CASSLMGKGRYEQYF,TGTGCCAGCAGTTTAATGGGCAAGGGTAGGTACGAGCAGTACTTC
TRBV4-2,TRBJ2-7,few,.,CASSPRVGHEQYF,TGTGCCAGCAGCCCTAGGGTTGGCCACGAGCAGTACTTC
TRBV7-2,TRBJ2-3,once,TRBD2,CASSLSGTPRSADTQYF,TGTGCCAGCAGCCTCAGCGGGACTCCTAGATCGGCAGATACGCAGTATTTT
TRBV10-3,TRBJ1-2,once,TRBD1,CAISELAWGQGDGYTF,TGTGCCATCAGTGAGTTAGCGTGGGGACAGGGAGATGGCTACACCTTC
TRBV12-3/TRBV12-4,TRBJ1-1,.,.,CASNPPRAEGNTEAFF,TGTGCCAGCAACCCACCTAGGGCAGAAGGGAACACTGAAGCTTTCTTT
TRBV30,TRBJ2-1,once,.,CAWVGGARNEQFF,TGTGCCTGGGTGGGGGGGGCCCGGAATGAGCAGTTCTTC
TRBV20-1,TRBJ1-6,.,.,CSARSLGSSYNSPLHF,TGCAGTGCTAGGTCCCTAGGAAGCTCCTATAATTCACCCCTCCACTTT
TRBV18,TRBJ1-4,few,.,CASSPQGSNEKLFF,TGTGCCAGCTCACCACAGGGGTCTAATGAAAAACTGTTTTTT
TRBV4-2,TRBJ2-4,.,TRBD2,CASSRLAGGLDKNIQYF,TGTGCCAGCAGCCGATTAGCGGGAGGGCTCGACAAAAACATTCAGTACTTC
TRBV7-9,TRBJ2-1,.,TRBD1,CASSLRRDRSPYNEQFF,TGTGCCAGCAGCTTGCGACGGGACAGGTCTCCCTACAATGAGCAGTTCTTC
TRBV19,TRBJ2-2,.,.,CASSIEKGTGELFF,TGTGCCAGTAGTATAGAAAAGGGGACCGGGGAGCTGTTTTTT
TRBV5-6,TRBJ2-7,.,.,CASSEYRIENYEQYF,TGTGCCAGCAGCGAATACAGGATAGAGAACTACGAGCAGTACTTC
TRBV7-9,TRBJ2-6,.,TRBD1,CASSSGQGSSGANVLTF,TGTGCCAGCAGCTCGGGACAGGGATCCTCTGGGGCCAACGTCCTGACTTTC
TRBV3-1,TRBJ2-7,.,.,CASSQTKGQGLVFFYEQYF,TGTGCCAGCAGCCAGACAAAGGGGCAGGGTTTGGTCTTCTTCTACGAGCAGTACTTC
TRBV2,TRBJ2-7,.,.,CASSVRRPASEQYF,TGTGCCAGCAGTGTCCGCCGACCGGCCTCCGAGCAGTACTTC
TRBV20-1,TRBJ2-1,.,.,CSAHIGTSSSYNEQFF,TGCAGTGCTCACATAGGGACTTCGAGCTCCTACAATGAGCAGTTCTTC
TRBV30,TRBJ1-2,.,TRBD1,CAWGNRGIRGYTF,TGTGCCTGGGGAAACAGGGGAATACGTGGCTACACCTTC
TRBV12-3/TRBV12-4,TRBJ1-5,once,TRBD1,CASSLQGPSNQPQHF,TGTGCCAGCAGCCTACAGGGGCCGAGCAATCAGCCCCAGCATTTT
TRBV21-1,TRBJ2-5,.,.,CLDGPFQETQYF,TGTTTGGACGGGCCGTTCCAAGAGACCCAGTACTTC
TRBV3-1,TRBJ1-2,.,.,CASSHGQRNYGYTF,TGTGCCAGCAGCCACGGACAGAGAAACTATGGCTACACCTTC
TRBV6-1,TRBJ2-5,.,.,CASSQAWGETQYF,TGTGCCAGCAGCCAGGCCTGGGGAGAGACCCAGTACTTC
TRBV20-1,TRBJ2-3,.,.,CSARTPGNTQYF,TGCAGTGCTAGAACCCCAGGGAACACGCAGTATTTT
TRBV4-3,TRBJ2-7,.,TRBD1,CASSQDLDYRGQQYF,TGCGCCAGCAGCCAAGATCTGGACTACAGGGGGCAGCAGTACTTC
TRBV6-1,TRBJ1-1,once,TRBD1,CASSTGQGANTEAFF,TGTGCCAGCAGTACCGGACAGGGGGCGAACACTGAAGCTTTCTTT
TRBV25-1,TRBJ1-3,.,.,CASSELAVANTIYF,TGTGCCAGCAGTGAATTAGCTGTTGCGAACACCATATATTTT
TRBV12-3/TRBV12-4,TRBJ1-1,once,TRBD1,CASSPDRGLAEAFF,TGTGCCAGCAGTCCCGACAGGGGGCTCGCTGAAGCTTTCTTT
TRBV2,TRBJ1-1,few,.,CASSTTQNTEAFF,TGTGCCAGCAGTACGACCCAGAACACTGAAGCTTTCTTT
TRBV4-1,TRBJ2-2,.,.,CASSQNLGSAGELFF,TGCGCCAGCAGCCAAAACCTCGGGAGTGCCGGGGAGCTGTTTTTT
TRBV20-1,TRBJ2-7,.,.,CSARADSYEQYF,TGCAGTGCTAGAGCTGATTCCTACGAGCAGTACTTC
TRBV5-6,TRBJ1-2,.,.,CASSGTGYYGYTF,TGTGCCAGCAGCGGAACAGGTTACTATGGCTACACCTTC
TRBV3-1,TRBJ1-2,.,.,CASSQGLQGGYTF,TGTGCCAGCAGCCAAGGGTTGCAGGGTGGCTACACCTTC
TRBV5-1,TRBJ2-1,.,TRBD2,CASSSPREGSYNEQFF,TGCGCCAGCAGCTCGCCCCGGGAGGGCTCCTACAATGAGCAGTTCTTC
TRBV29-1,TRBJ2-2,few,.,CSGGGGVTGELFF,TGCAGCGGTGGTGGAGGGGTCACCGGGGAGCTGTTTTTT
TRBV7-6,TRBJ2-1,.,.,CASSRSGPSYNEQFF,TGTGCCAGCAGCCGAAGCGGCCCTTCCTACAATGAGCAGTTCTTC
TRBV19,TRBJ1-4,.,.,CATAWTGEKLFF,TGTGCCACCGCCTGGACGGGCGAAAAACTGTTTTTT
TRBV27,TRBJ2-1,.,TRBD1,CASGMTGPQFF,TGTGCCAGCGGCATGACAGGGCCGCAGTTCTTC
TRBV7-2,TRBJ2-7,.,.,CASSPRSQNYEQYF,TGTGCCAGCAGCCCACGCAGCCAGAACTACGAGCAGTACTTC
TRBV10-3,TRBJ2-7,.,.,CAIGGAEQYF,TGTGCCATTGGAGGGGCCGAGCAGTACTTC
TRBV13,TRBJ2-3,.,TRBD2,CASSSSGGRRVTDTQYF,TGTGCCAGCAGCTCAAGCGGGGGGCGGCGGGTCACAGATACGCAGTATTTT
TRBV15,TRBJ2-1,.,TRBD2,CATSSTGTSGNYNEQFF,TGTGCCACCAGCAGTACCGGGACTAGCGGGAACTACAATGAGCAGTTCTTC
TRBV11-1,TRBJ1-3,few,TRBD1,CASSTDRGSTGNTIYF,TGTGCCAGCAGCACCGACAGGGGATCAACTGGAAACACCATATATTTT
TRBV5-4,TRBJ2-2,.,TRBD1,CASRGQGALDTGELFF,TGTGCCAGCAGAGGACAGGGGGCGTTAGACACCGGGGAGCTGTTTTTT
TRBV5-4,TRBJ2-5,.,TRBD1,CASSSTGTAYQETQYF,TGTGCCAGCAGCAGTACCGGGACAGCGTACCAAGAGACCCAGTACTTC
TRBV6-2/TRBV6-3,TRBJ1-2,.,.,CASSYSDGRTGYTF,TGTGCCAGCAGTTACTCGGACGGCCGTACGGGCTACACCTTC
TRBV6-2/TRBV6-3,TRBJ2-3,.,TRBD2,CASSYGTSGMAQYF,TGTGCCAGCAGTTACGGGACTAGCGGGATGGCGCAGTATTTT
TRBV2,TRBJ2-3,.,.,CASSDQGTQADTQYF,TGTGCCAGCAGTGATCAGGGTACGCAAGCAGATACGCAGTATTTT